Listed here is a single TCR beta chain. Its antigen is not known. PCR was performed using 60 Vbeta and 13 Jbeta primers. Only in-frame clones appear in the TCRdb table, and some are missing; sequencing was by immunoSEQ multiplex PCR. The table has around 230,000 clones, 70% to 90% seen once. Germline-derived CDR1 and CDR2 are SQVTM and ANQGSEA. The CDR3 length is 12 residues. Trimming removed 7 bases from V and 4 bases from J; junction bases left unmatched: 5. This specimen belongs to a study of cytomegalovirus exposure and HLA in healthy donors. Looking at the study overall: In a previous analysis, 120 million or so unique TCR beta sequences were found from approximately 180 million T cells. General study findings and limits: Later on, an analysis showed TCR association rates differing by HLA locus, with DRB1 the most and HLA-C the fewest. Later analysis indicated greater clonal expansion among HLA-associated TCR beta chains than among equally common other chains. In an earlier analysis, most TCR beta V segments were productive about 87% or about 30% of the time.

The TCR was taken from a girl aged 2 to 10 in good health and CMV-seronegative. The sample comprised PBMCs. The chain joins TRBV29-1 to TRBJ2-7, with 9 positions matching TRBD1. In DNA form, the CDR3 reads TGCAGCGGCGGGACAGGGCAATACGAGCAGTACTTC. Residues: CSGGTGQYEQYF.